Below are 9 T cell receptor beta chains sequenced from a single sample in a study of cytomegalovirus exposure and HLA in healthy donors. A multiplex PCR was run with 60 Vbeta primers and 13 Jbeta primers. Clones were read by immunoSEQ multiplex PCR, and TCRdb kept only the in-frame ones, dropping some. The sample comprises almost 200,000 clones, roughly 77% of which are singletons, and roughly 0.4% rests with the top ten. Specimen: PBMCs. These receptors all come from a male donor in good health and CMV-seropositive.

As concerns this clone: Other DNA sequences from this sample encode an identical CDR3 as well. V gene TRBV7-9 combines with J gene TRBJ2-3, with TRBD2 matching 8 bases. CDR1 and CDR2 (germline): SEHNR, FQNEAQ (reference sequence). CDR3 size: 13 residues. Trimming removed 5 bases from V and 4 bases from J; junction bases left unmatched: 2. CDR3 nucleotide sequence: TGTGCCAGCAGCCCCGGGGGGGCAGATACGCAGTATTTT. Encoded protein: CASSPGGADTQYF.

CDR3 bases: TGCGCCAGCAGCTTGGCCGGTGGAGGGATCAATGAGCAGTTCTTC. As protein: CASSLAGGGINEQFF. The gene calls are TRBV5-1 and TRBJ2-1, with a tentative D call TRBD2 (6 bases). This CDR3 is built from 15 residues. Between the trimmed V and J ends, which lost 0 bases and 6 bases, there was a span of 13 bases. Germline lookup yields CDR1 SGHRS and CDR2 YFSETQ.

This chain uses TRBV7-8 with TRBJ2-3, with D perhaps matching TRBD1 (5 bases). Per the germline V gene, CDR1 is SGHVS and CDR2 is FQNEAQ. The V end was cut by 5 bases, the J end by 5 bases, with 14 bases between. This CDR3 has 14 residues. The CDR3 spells CASSPPKTEDTQYF. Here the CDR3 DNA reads TGTGCCAGCAGCCCGCCCAAGACAGAAGATACGCAGTATTTT.

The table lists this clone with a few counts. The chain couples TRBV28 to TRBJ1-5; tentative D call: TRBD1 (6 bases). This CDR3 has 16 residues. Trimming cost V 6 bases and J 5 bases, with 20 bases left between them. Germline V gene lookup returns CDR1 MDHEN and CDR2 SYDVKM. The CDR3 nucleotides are TGTGCCAGCAGCCTGGGGGCAGCCGCGACCTATCAGCCCCAGCATTTT. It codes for CASSLGAAATYQPQHF. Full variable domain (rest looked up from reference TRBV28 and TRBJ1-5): DVKVTQSSRYLVKRTGEKVFLECVQDMDHENMFWYRQDPGLGLRLIYFSYDVKMKEKGDIPEGYSVSREKKERFSLILESASTNQTSMYLCASSLGAAATYQPQHFGDGTRLSIL.

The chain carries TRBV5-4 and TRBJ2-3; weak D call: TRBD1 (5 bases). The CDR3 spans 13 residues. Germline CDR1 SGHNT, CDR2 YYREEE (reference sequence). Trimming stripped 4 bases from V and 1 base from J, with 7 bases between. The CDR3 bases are TGTGCCAGCAGCAGGGGCGGCACAGATACGCAGTATTTT. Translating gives CASSRGGTDTQYF. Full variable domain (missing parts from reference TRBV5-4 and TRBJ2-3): ETGVTQSPTHLIKTRGQQVTLRCSSQSGHNTVSWYQQALGQGPQFIFQYYREEENGRGNFPPRFSGLQFPNYSSELNVNALELDDSALYLCASSRGGTDTQYFGPGTRLTVL.

The CDR3 is CASSISDSSYEQYF. CDR3 nucleotides: TGTGCCAGTAGTATAAGTGATAGCTCCTACGAGCAGTACTTC. This sequence joins TRBV19 and TRBJ2-7; D remains ambiguous. The germline V and J ends were trimmed by 2 bases and 0 bases, with 8 bases remaining between them. The CDR3 runs to 14 residues. Per the germline V gene, CDR1 is LNHDA and CDR2 is SQIVND (reference sequence).

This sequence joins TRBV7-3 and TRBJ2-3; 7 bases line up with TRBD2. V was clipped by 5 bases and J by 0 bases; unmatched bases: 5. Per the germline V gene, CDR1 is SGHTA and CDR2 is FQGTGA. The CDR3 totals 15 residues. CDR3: CASSRSGLSTDTQYF. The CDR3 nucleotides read TGTGCCAGCAGCCGTAGCGGGCTGAGCACAGATACGCAGTATTTT.

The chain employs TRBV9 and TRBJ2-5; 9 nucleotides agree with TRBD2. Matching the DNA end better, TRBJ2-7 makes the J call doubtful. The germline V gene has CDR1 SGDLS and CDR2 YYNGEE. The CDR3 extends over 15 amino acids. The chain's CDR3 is CASSVGGGRAYEQYF. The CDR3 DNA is TGTGCCAGCAGCGTAGGGGGCGGGAGGGCCTACGAGCAGTACTTC.

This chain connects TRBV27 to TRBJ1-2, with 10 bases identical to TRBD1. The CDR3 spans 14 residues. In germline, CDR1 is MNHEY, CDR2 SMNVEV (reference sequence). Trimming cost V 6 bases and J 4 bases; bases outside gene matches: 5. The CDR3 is CASRYRDRGYGYTF. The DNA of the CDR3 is TGTGCCAGCAGGTACCGGGACAGGGGCTATGGCTACACCTTC.